This entry lists 24 T cell receptor beta chains sequenced from one sample in a study of blood T cell repertoires in COVID-19 (dated by TCRdb to 2019 to 2021). Library creation used the immunoSEQ multiplex PCR assay. TCRdb re-hosts the immuneACCESS table, in-frame sequences only. Its copies lack some clones; in the studies checked, an unresolved V gene accounts for under half of them, and the cause for the rest is not known. The sample table shows 100,000 to 150,000 clones, and almost 80% are seen once. Clones ranked in the top ten supply 20% to 30% of the sample. Sequencing was carried out using peripheral blood. The receptor set was obtained from a human donor in a cohort sampled during active COVID-19.

In this sample, this clone turned up a few times. The V and J genes are TRBV18 and TRBJ1-1, with D unresolved. V was cut by 6 bases and J by 3 bases, with 11 bases left in between. CDR1 and CDR2 from the germline V gene are KGHSH and LQKENI. This CDR3 has 13 amino acids. Here the CDR3 reads CASSLSGYTEAFF. The CDR3 DNA is TGTGCCAGCTCGTTGTCGGGGTACACTGAAGCTTTCTTT.

This clone was seen more than once but under ten times. The chain employs TRBV11-2 and TRBJ2-1, with D unresolved. Germline values: CDR1 SGHAT, CDR2 FQNNGV. The CDR3 is 15 amino acids. Between the trimmed V and J ends, which lost 2 bases and 0 bases, there was a span of 8 bases. This chain's CDR3 is CASSLLQSSYNEQFF. DNA of the CDR3: TGTGCCAGCAGCTTATTACAGAGCTCCTACAATGAGCAGTTCTTC.

This chain joins TRBV7-8 and TRBJ2-3; 8 bases map to TRBD1. Germline assignment: CDR1 SGHVS and CDR2 FQNEAQ. The CDR3 covers 15 residues. V was clipped by 5 bases and J by 4 bases; unmatched bases: 8. The CDR3 DNA reads as TGTGCCAGCAGCAGTAAGGACAGGGTATCAGATACGCAGTATTTT. Its translation is CASSSKDRVSDTQYF. Complete variable domain (other parts from reference TRBV7-8 and TRBJ2-3): GAGVSQSPRYKVAKRGQDVALRCDPISGHVSLFWYQQALGQGPEFLTYFQNEAQLDKSGLPSDRFFAERPEGSVSTLKIQRTQQEDSAVYLCASSSKDRVSDTQYFGPGTRLTVL.

This clone was seen a handful of times. This chain uses TRBV7-8 with TRBJ2-7, with 9 bases matching TRBD1. The CDR3 loop spans 14 amino acids. V dropped 5 bases and J dropped 4; count of bases not matched to a gene: 6. CDR1 and CDR2 from the germline V gene are SGHVS and FQNEAQ. CDR3 loop: CASSTTGTGYEQYF. Here the CDR3 DNA reads TGTGCCAGCAGCACGACGGGGACAGGGTACGAGCAGTACTTC.

V gene TRBV7-3 combines with J gene TRBJ2-3; a weak D match, TRBD1 (6 bases). From germline, CDR1 is SGHTA and CDR2 FQGTGA. The V end lost 4 bases, the J end lost 5 bases, and 19 bases lay between the germline ends. The CDR3 loop spans 16 amino acids. CDR3 region: CASSSQSVGAGDTQYF. The CDR3 DNA follows: TGTGCCAGCAGCTCGCAGAGCGTGGGGGCGGGAGATACGCAGTATTTT.

This sequence joins TRBV28 and TRBJ1-4, with D perhaps TRBD1 (5 bases). Trimming took 5 bases from V and 5 from J, leaving 15 bases between them. CDR3 length equals 15 residues. Germline V gene lookup returns CDR1 MDHEN and CDR2 SYDVKM. The CDR3 bases are TGTGCCAGCAGTCCAACAGGCGCCTTCAATGAAAAACTGTTTTTT. It translates to CASSPTGAFNEKLFF.

This rearrangement joins TRBV5-4 to TRBJ1-1, with D unclear. Per the germline V gene, CDR1 is SGHNT and CDR2 is YYREEE (reference sequence). This CDR3 region has 13 residues. The ends were cut back, 2 bases at V and 3 bases at J, with 8 bases in the middle. In DNA, the CDR3 is TGTGCCAGCAGCTTCGATCCAGACACTGAAGCTTTCTTT. This gives the protein CASSFDPDTEAFF.

The chain links TRBV7-3 to TRBJ2-3; D perhaps matches TRBD2 (6 bases). This CDR3 comprises 16 residues. The germline CDR1 and CDR2 sequences are SGHTA and FQGTGA. V lost 0 bases, J lost 0 bases, and 10 bases lay in between. CDR3 nucleotides: TGTGCCAGCAGCTTAACTAGCGGAGGTAGCACAGATACGCAGTATTTT. Translated: CASSLTSGGSTDTQYF.

The chain uses TRBV3-1 (or the pseudogene TRBV3-2) and TRBJ1-3; D is possibly TRBD1 (5 bases). The germline gives CDR1 LGHDT, CDR2 YNNKEL (reference sequence). The CDR3 totals 18 residues. V dropped 4 bases and J dropped 2 bases, with 21 bases sitting between them. The CDR3 region has the DNA TGTGCCAGCAGCCTCGGACATGAATGGAGGGCGACTGGAAACACCATATATTTT. This encodes CASSLGHEWRATGNTIYF.

V usage is TRBV15 and J usage is TRBJ1-3; TRBD1 is a possible D gene (5 bases). The V end was cut by 5 bases, the J end by 2 bases, with 13 bases between. Germline CDR1 is LNHNV and CDR2 is YYDKDF (reference sequence). The CDR3 totals 15 residues. The CDR3: CATSPGGSAGNTIYF. The CDR3 bases are TGTGCCACCAGCCCCGGGGGTAGCGCTGGAAACACCATATATTTT. The full variable domain, in which reference TRBV15 and TRBJ1-3 provide the parts outside the CDR3, is DAMVIQNPRYQVTQFGKPVTLSCSQTLNHNVMYWYQQKSSQAPKLLFHYYDKDFNNEADTPDNFQSRRPNTSFCFLDIRSPGLGDTAMYLCATSPGGSAGNTIYFGEGSWLTVV.

The genes are TRBV28 and TRBJ2-7; the D gene is possibly TRBD2 (5 bases). V lost 5 bases, J lost 4 bases, and 36 bases lay in between. CDR1 is MDHEN and CDR2 is SYDVKM in the germline V gene. The CDR3 consists of 21 residues. CDR3 in amino acids: CASSPYNGRRSVGRGPYEQYF. The CDR3 DNA is TGTGCCAGCAGTCCATATAATGGGCGGAGGTCGGTCGGCCGAGGACCTTACGAGCAGTACTTC.

The chain couples TRBV6-6 to TRBJ2-7; D possibly corresponds to TRBD1 (8 bases). Per the germline V gene, CDR1 is MNHNY and CDR2 is SVGAGI (reference sequence). CDR3 length: 14 residues. V lost 6 bases and J lost 3, with 15 bases in between. CDR3 sequence reads: CASRIQGGFYEQYF. The DNA for the CDR3 is TGTGCCAGCAGAATACAGGGGGGGTTCTACGAGCAGTACTTC.

The V call is TRBV19, the J call TRBJ1-2; D gene unclear. Trimming removed 7 bases at V and 5 bases at J, with 8 bases between. The CDR3 extends over 11 amino acids. Germline CDR1 and CDR2: LNHDA and SQIVND (reference sequence). CDR3 nucleotides: TGTGCCAGTAAATTTGAGTATGGCTACACCTTC. Protein product: CASKFEYGYTF.

V is TRBV7-3 and J is TRBJ1-1; 7 bases map to TRBD1. With 4 bases clipped from V and 1 base from J, the junction kept 6 bases outside the gene matches. In germline, CDR1 is SGHTA, CDR2 FQGTGA. This CDR3 is built from 15 residues. The CDR3, as DNA: TGTGCCAGCAGCTACGAGACAGGGAGGAACACTGAAGCTTTCTTT. It yields the protein CASSYETGRNTEAFF.

The chain links TRBV15 to TRBJ2-3; D might be TRBD1 (6 bases). The germline CDR1 and CDR2 sequences are LNHNV and YYDKDF (reference sequence). This CDR3 comprises 14 residues. V was shortened by 4 bases and J by 5 bases, with 13 bases between the two germline ends. CDR3 DNA sequence: TGTGCCACCAGCACACTGACAGGAGGAGATACGCAGTATTTT. Amino acids: CATSTLTGGDTQYF. Variable domain in full (rest from reference TRBV15 and TRBJ2-3): DAMVIQNPRYQVTQFGKPVTLSCSQTLNHNVMYWYQQKSSQAPKLLFHYYDKDFNNEADTPDNFQSRRPNTSFCFLDIRSPGLGDTAMYLCATSTLTGGDTQYFGPGTRLTVL.

The chain carries TRBV6-5 and TRBJ1-2, with 9 nucleotides matching TRBD1. The V and J ends lost 6 bases and 4 bases, in that order; junction bases with no gene match: 9. The length of the CDR3 is 15 residues. Germline CDR1 is MNHEY and CDR2 is SVGAGI. The CDR3 nucleotides are TGTGCCAGCAGAAAGGGACAGGGTCTCCCCTATGGCTACACCTTC. Encoded protein: CASRKGQGLPYGYTF.

The chain is built from TRBV6-2 or TRBV6-3 and TRBJ1-1; 9 nucleotides align to TRBD1. Germline CDR1 and CDR2: MNHEY and SVGEGT. J lost 1 base, V lost 2 bases, and 11 bases had no gene match. The CDR3 loop spans 18 amino acids. The CDR3 coding sequence is TGTGCCAGCAGTTACCTGACGGGACAGGGAGGGTGGAACACTGAAGCTTTCTTT. Translating gives CASSYLTGQGGWNTEAFF.

This chain connects TRBV6-5 to TRBJ1-1; D uncertain. Germline V gene lookup returns CDR1 MNHEY and CDR2 SVGAGI. This CDR3 spans 15 amino acids. V was cut by 0 bases and J by 0 bases, with 8 bases left in between. CDR3 protein: CASSYSGALNTEAFF. CDR3 nucleotide sequence: TGTGCCAGCAGTTACTCCGGAGCTTTGAACACTGAAGCTTTCTTT.

The chain joins TRBV2 to TRBJ2-3; TRBD2 matches at 10 bases. V dropped 6 bases and J dropped 1; count of bases not matched to a gene: 10. CDR3 length equals 17 residues. CDR1 and CDR2 (germline): SNHLY, FYNNEI. CDR3: CASRPGLAVQGTDTQYF. As DNA, the CDR3 is TGTGCCAGCAGACCTGGACTAGCGGTTCAAGGCACAGATACGCAGTATTTT.

A few counts support this clone. V is TRBV28 and J is TRBJ2-7; 9 bases match TRBD2. CDR3 length equals 15 residues. Germline V gene lookup returns CDR1 MDHEN and CDR2 SYDVKM. V lost 5 bases and J lost 3; bases outside the gene matches: 8. The CDR3 DNA reads TGTGCCAGCAGTCTCCTGGCGGGAGGGCACTACGAGCAGTACTTC. This translates into CASSLLAGGHYEQYF.

The rearrangement links TRBV2 to TRBJ2-1; the match to TRBD2 covers 11 bases. Per the germline V gene, CDR1 is SNHLY and CDR2 is FYNNEI. Trimming took 7 bases from V and 0 from J; bases not matched to a gene: 5. The CDR3 runs to 16 residues. In DNA, the CDR3 is TGTGCCAGCAAACCCCTAGCGGGGGGCTCCTACAATGAGCAGTTCTTC. It codes for CASKPLAGGSYNEQFF.

This sequence joins TRBV7-8 and TRBJ1-2; TRBD1 matches at 9 bases. V shed 4 bases, J shed 3 bases, and the junction held 6 bases outside the gene matches. The germline CDR1 and CDR2 sequences are SGHVS and FQNEAQ. The length of the CDR3 is 15 residues. The CDR3: CASSSRGQGYYGYTF. CDR3 DNA: TGTGCCAGCAGCTCCAGGGGACAGGGTTACTATGGCTACACCTTC.

The chain employs TRBV6-5 and TRBJ1-3; 7 nucleotides align to TRBD1. The V segment lost 0 bases and the J segment 4 bases; nucleotides outside the gene matches: 3. The germline gives CDR1 MNHEY, CDR2 SVGAGI. There are 15 residues in the CDR3. The CDR3, as DNA: TGTGCCAGCAGTTACTCCGACAGGGTCGGAAACACCATATATTTT. Its protein is CASSYSDRVGNTIYF.

The chain has TRBV19 and TRBJ1-1; D ambiguous. Germline values: CDR1 LNHDA, CDR2 SQIVND (reference sequence). V was pared by 8 bases and J by 0 bases, with 16 bases between. CDR3 length equals 15 residues. The CDR3 loop reads CASRRGDNMNTEAFF. CDR3 nucleotide sequence: TGTGCCAGTCGTAGAGGAGATAACATGAACACTGAAGCTTTCTTT. Combining the CDR3 with reference TRBV19 and TRBJ1-1 gives the whole variable domain DGGITQSPKYLFRKEGQNVTLSCEQNLNHDAMYWYRQDPGQGLRLIYYSQIVNDFQKGDIAEGYSVSREKKESFPLTVTSAQKNPTAFYLCASRRGDNMNTEAFFGQGTRLTVV.